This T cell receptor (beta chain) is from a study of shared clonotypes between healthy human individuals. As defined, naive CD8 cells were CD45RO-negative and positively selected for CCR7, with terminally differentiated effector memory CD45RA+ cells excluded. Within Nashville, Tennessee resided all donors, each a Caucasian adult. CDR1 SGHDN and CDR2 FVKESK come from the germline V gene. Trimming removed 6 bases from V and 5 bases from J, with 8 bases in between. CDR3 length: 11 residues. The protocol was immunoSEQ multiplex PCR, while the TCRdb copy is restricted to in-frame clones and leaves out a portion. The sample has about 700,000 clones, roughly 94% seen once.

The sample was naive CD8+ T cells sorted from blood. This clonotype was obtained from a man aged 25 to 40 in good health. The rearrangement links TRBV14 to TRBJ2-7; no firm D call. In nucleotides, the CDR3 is TGTGCCAGCAGTAACAGCCACGAGCAGTACTTC. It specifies CASSNSHEQYF. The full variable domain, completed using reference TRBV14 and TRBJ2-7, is EAGVTQFPSHSVIEKGQTVTLRCDPISGHDNLYWYRRVMGKEIKFLLHFVKESKQDESGMPNNRFLAERTGGTYSTLKVQPAELEDSGVYFCASSNSHEQYFGPGTRLTVT.